This TCR beta chain is from a study of blood T cell repertoires in COVID-19. V lost 4 bases, J lost 0 bases, and 10 bases lay in between. The CDR3 has 15 residues. Germline V CDR1 and CDR2: SGHDN, FVKESK. Assay used: immunoSEQ multiplex PCR; TCRdb lists only in-frame clones, some missing. The sample lists fewer than 100,000 clones, about 80% occurring once. The receptor was isolated from a man between 65 and 80 years old with acute or convalescent COVID-19. The chain uses TRBV14 and TRBJ2-1; D gene ambiguous. Sequenced input: peripheral blood. In nucleotides, the CDR3 is TGTGCCAGCAGCCGGAGCGTAAGCTCCTACAATGAGCAGTTCTTC. It specifies CASSRSVSSYNEQFF. Complete variable domain (other parts from reference TRBV14 and TRBJ2-1): EAGVTQFPSHSVIEKGQTVTLRCDPISGHDNLYWYRRVMGKEIKFLLHFVKESKQDESGMPNNRFLAERTGGTYSTLKVQPAELEDSGVYFCASSRSVSSYNEQFFGPGTRLTVL.